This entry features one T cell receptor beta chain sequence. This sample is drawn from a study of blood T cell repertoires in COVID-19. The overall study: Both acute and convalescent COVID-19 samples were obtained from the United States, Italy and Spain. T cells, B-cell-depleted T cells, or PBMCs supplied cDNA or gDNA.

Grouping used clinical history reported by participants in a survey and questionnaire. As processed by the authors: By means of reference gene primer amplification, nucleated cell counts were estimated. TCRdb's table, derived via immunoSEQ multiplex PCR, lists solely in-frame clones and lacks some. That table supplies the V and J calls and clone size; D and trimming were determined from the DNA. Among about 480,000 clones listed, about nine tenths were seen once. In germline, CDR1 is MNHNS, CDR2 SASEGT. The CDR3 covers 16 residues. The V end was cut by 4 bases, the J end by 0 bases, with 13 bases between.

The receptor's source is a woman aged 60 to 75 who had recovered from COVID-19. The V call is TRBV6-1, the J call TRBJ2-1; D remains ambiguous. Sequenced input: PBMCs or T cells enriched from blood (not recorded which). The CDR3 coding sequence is TGTGCCAGCAGTGGTTTGGGCCCGAGCTCCTACAATGAGCAGTTCTTC. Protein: CASSGLGPSSYNEQFF.